Below, 26 T cell receptor beta chains from the same sample are listed, as sequenced in a study of T cell repertoires in cytomegalovirus infection. TCRdb re-analysed the reads in MiXCR, keeping a single row per CDR3 protein. Of 100,000 or so distinct CDR3 sequences listed, 16% are singletons. The sequencing input was PBMCs. The receptors derive from a human donor in good health (CMV status not recorded). Some clones in this sample may be carry-over from other donors' samples.

The chain couples TRBV4-2 to TRBJ1-4, with 7 nucleotides matching TRBD1. The CDR3 has 15 amino acids. The germline V gene has CDR1 LGHNA and CDR2 YNFKEQ. Germline trimming cut 5 bases from V and 3 bases from J; bases unmatched to any gene: 6. CDR3 in amino acids: CASSGNQGANEKLFF. CDR3 nucleotides: TGTGCCAGCAGCGGCAACCAGGGGGCTAATGAAAAACTGTTTTTT.

This clonotype was detected ten times or more. The chain recombines TRBV7-9 with TRBJ2-3, with a possible D match to TRBD1 (6 bases). Trimming removed 3 bases at V and 2 bases at J, with 15 bases between. The CDR3 totals 16 residues. Germline loops: CDR1 SEHNR, CDR2 FQNEAQ (reference sequence). CDR3 residues: CASSFQRDILTDTQYF. CDR3 bases: TGTGCCAGCAGCTTCCAACGGGACATTCTCACAGATACGCAGTATTTT. The variable domain in full, completed from reference TRBV7-9 and TRBJ2-3, reads DTGVSQNPRHKITKRGQNVTFRCDPISEHNRLYWYRQTLGQGPEFLTYFQNEAQLEKSRLLSDRFSAERPKGSFSTLEIQRTEQGDSAMYLCASSFQRDILTDTQYFGPGTRLTVL.

This chain links TRBV20-1 with TRBJ2-2, with 7 bases identical to TRBD1. Germline V lookup: CDR1 DFQATT, CDR2 SNEGSKA (reference sequence). The CDR3 totals 14 residues. Losses at the gene ends were 5 bases for V and 4 bases for J; bases not matched to a gene: 7. The CDR3 nucleotides are TGCAGTGCTGTAGACAGGGATGGCACCGGGGAGCTGTTTTTT. Translating it yields CSAVDRDGTGELFF.

This clonotype was counted between two and nine times. The chain employs TRBV14 and TRBJ2-3; perhaps TRBD2 as D (6 bases). V lost 1 base, J lost 0 bases, and 11 bases lay in between. Germline values: CDR1 SGHDN, CDR2 FVKESK. This CDR3 has 16 amino acids. In DNA, the CDR3 is TGTGCCAGCAGCCAAGGATCAAGCGGGAGCACAGATACGCAGTATTTT. This codes for CASSQGSSGSTDTQYF.

This clonotype turned up a few times. The J gene is TRBJ1-6, the V gene TRBV7-3, with a weak D call TRBD1 (5 bases). The CDR3 is made up of 13 amino acids. V was cut by 5 bases and J by 11 bases, with 13 bases left in between. CDR1 and CDR2 (germline): SGHTA, FQGTGA. The CDR3 coding sequence is TGTGCCAGCAGCCCCTCGGTGGGGGCACCCCTCCACTTT. As protein: CASSPSVGAPLHF.

This clonotype has more than one count but fewer than ten. The rearrangement links TRBV20-1 to TRBJ2-5, with TRBD2 matching 10 bases. Per the germline V gene, CDR1 is DFQATT and CDR2 is SNEGSKA (reference sequence). The V gene end was trimmed by 2 bases and the J gene end by 5 bases; junction bases not matched to a gene: 5. The CDR3 contains 14 residues. The CDR3 reads CSARPSGGRETQYF. DNA of the CDR3: TGCAGTGCTAGACCTAGCGGGGGCAGGGAGACCCAGTACTTC.

This clonotype was picked up a small number of times. The chain couples TRBV2 to TRBJ1-1; D gene ambiguous. V lost 6 bases and J 4 bases, leaving 15 bases between the germline ends. The germline V gene has CDR1 SNHLY and CDR2 FYNNEI. The CDR3 has 14 residues. CDR3 DNA: TGTGCCAGCAGGGCGGGCTACGGAAGCACTGAAGCTTTCTTT. This sequence encodes CASRAGYGSTEAFF.

In its sample, this clonotype was seen many times. The V and J genes are TRBV4-1 and TRBJ1-3; D remains ambiguous. V gave up 0 bases and J gave up 2 bases, with 5 bases separating them. CDR3 length: 14 amino acids. Germline CDR1 MGHRA, CDR2 YSYEKL. CDR3 DNA: TGCGCCAGCAGCCAAGAAGGCGCTGGAAACACCATATATTTT. This gives the protein CASSQEGAGNTIYF.

The rearrangement links TRBV5-4 to TRBJ2-5, with D maybe TRBD2 (5 bases). The ends were cut back, 0 bases at V and 3 bases at J, with 9 bases in the middle. CDR1 and CDR2 from the germline V gene are SGHNT and YYREEE (reference sequence). The CDR3 runs to 14 residues. The CDR3 region has the DNA TGTGCCAGCAGCTTGGCCCTCGGGGAAGAGACCCAGTACTTC. It is translated as CASSLALGEETQYF.

This clonotype has more than one count but fewer than ten. The J gene is TRBJ2-3, the V gene TRBV9; 8 nucleotides align to TRBD2. CDR1 SGDLS and CDR2 YYNGEE come from the germline V gene. The CDR3 covers 17 residues. J was trimmed by 6 bases and V by 3 bases; bases with no gene match: 15. CDR3 sequence reads: CASSAARRGVPPDTQYF. The CDR3 region has the DNA TGTGCCAGCAGCGCAGCTCGGCGGGGGGTACCGCCGGATACGCAGTATTTT. The full variable domain, in which reference TRBV9 and TRBJ2-3 provide the parts outside the CDR3, is DSGVTQTPKHLITATGQRVTLRCSPRSGDLSVYWYQQSLDQGLQFLIQYYNGEERAKGNILERFSAQQFPDLHSELNLSSLELGDSALYFCASSAARRGVPPDTQYFGPGTRLTVL.

This clonotype was observed many times. This chain connects TRBV28 to TRBJ2-7, with D maybe TRBD1 (6 bases). With 5 bases removed from V and 6 bases from J, the gap between germline ends came to 14 bases. The CDR3 is made up of 13 amino acids. The germline gives CDR1 MDHEN, CDR2 SYDVKM. CDR3 bases: TGTGCCAGCAGTCCCGAACAGGGATCCGAGCAGTACTTC. This gives the protein CASSPEQGSEQYF.

The sample holds one count of this clonotype. The genes are TRBV5-6 and TRBJ1-1; D perhaps matches TRBD1 (6 bases). CDR3 length: 15 residues. The V end lost 6 bases, the J end lost 1 base, and 16 bases lay between the germline ends. Germline CDR1 reads SGHDT; CDR2 reads YYEEEE. The CDR3 sequence is CASNTPDRANTEAFF. The CDR3 nucleotides are TGTGCCAGCAATACACCGGACAGAGCGAACACTGAAGCTTTCTTT.

This clonotype appeared many times. In DNA, the CDR3 is TGTGCCAGCAGCTTAGATCCGGAGAACTATGGCTACACCTTC. Translating it yields CASSLDPENYGYTF. The chain couples TRBV7-2 to TRBJ1-2; D remains unclear. The CDR3 loop spans 14 amino acids. CDR1 is SGHTA and CDR2 is FQGNSA in the germline V gene. Trimming took off 1 base at V and 2 bases at J, with 8 bases between the two ends.

This sequence joins TRBV20-1 and TRBJ1-1; maybe TRBD1 (6 bases). With 4 bases removed from V and 3 bases from J, the gap between germline ends came to 12 bases. Germline V lookup: CDR1 DFQATT, CDR2 SNEGSKA (reference sequence). There are 13 residues in the CDR3. CDR3 amino acids: CSATKPGDTEAFF. The CDR3 DNA follows: TGCAGTGCTACAAAACCAGGGGACACTGAAGCTTTCTTT.

The CDR3 DNA is TGCGCCAGCGCGACAGGGGCGAACACCGGGGAGCTGTTTTTT. Protein sequence: CASATGANTGELFF. The J gene is TRBJ2-2, the V gene TRBV5-1; TRBD1 agrees at 8 bases. V shed 7 bases, J shed 0 bases, and the junction held 2 bases outside the gene matches. CDR3 size: 14 residues. CDR1 and CDR2 from the germline V gene are SGHRS and YFSETQ.

About this clonotype itself: An end of the junction differs from the germline gene, which may be a read error. The chain employs TRBV2 and TRBJ2-3; maybe TRBD1 (7 bases). CDR1 and CDR2 from the germline V gene are SNHLY and FYNNEI. The CDR3 runs 15 residues. Written as DNA, the CDR3 is TGTGCCTGCAGCCGAAGTGGAGGGGGCTCAGATACGCAGTATTTT. Translated, it gives CACSRSGGGSDTQYF. Complete variable domain (other parts from reference TRBV2 and TRBJ2-3): EPEVTQTPSHQVTQMGQEVILRCVPISNHLYFYWYRQILGQKVEFLVSFYNNEISEKSEIFDDQFSVERPDGSNFTLKIRSTKLEDSAMYFCACSRSGGGSDTQYFGPGTRLTVL.

The sample holds a few counts of this clonotype. This chain connects TRBV7-3 to TRBJ2-3, with TRBD2 matching 9 bases. The CDR3 spans 17 residues. V trimming: 5 bases; J trimming: 4 bases; junction bases outside the gene matches: 13. From germline, CDR1 is SGHTA and CDR2 FQGTGA. The CDR3 DNA reads TGTGCCAGCAGCCCGACCTTTGGCGGGGGGGGGCCAGATACGCAGTATTTT. Translated: CASSPTFGGGGPDTQYF.

Ten or more counts support this clonotype. The chain links TRBV6-1 to TRBJ2-3; D unresolved. CDR1 MNHNS and CDR2 SASEGT come from the germline V gene. Deletions cut 6 bases from V and 2 bases from J, with 18 bases between. The CDR3 has 16 amino acids. CDR3 nucleotides: TGTGCCAGCAGCCCATCTACAACCGGTAACACAGATACGCAGTATTTT. Its translation is CASSPSTTGNTDTQYF.

This clonotype has a count of ten or more. The chain carries TRBV5-1 and TRBJ2-7; 8 nucleotides line up with TRBD1. The trim removed 0 bases at V and 3 bases at J, leaving 8 bases unmatched. CDR1 SGHRS and CDR2 YFSETQ come from the germline V gene. The CDR3 runs to 16 residues. The CDR3 sequence: CASSLAPPGTGYEQYF. The DNA for the CDR3 is TGCGCCAGCAGCTTGGCCCCCCCAGGGACAGGCTACGAGCAGTACTTC.

In its sample, this clonotype was seen a few times. The V gene is TRBV3-1, the J gene TRBJ1-2; the D is unclear. V shed 5 bases and J shed 7 bases, with 20 bases lying between them. Germline CDR1 reads LGHDT; CDR2 reads YNNKEL (reference sequence). This CDR3 contains 15 residues. The CDR3 sequence is CASSALGRSFFGYTF. The CDR3 DNA sequence: TGTGCCAGCAGCGCCCTCGGCAGATCCTTCTTTGGCTACACCTTC. Full variable domain (missing parts from reference TRBV3-1 and TRBJ1-2): DTAVSQTPKYLVTQMGNDKSIKCEQNLGHDTMYWYKQDSKKFLKIMFSYNNKELIINETVPNRFSPKSPDKAHLNLHINSLELGDSAVYFCASSALGRSFFGYTFGSGTRLTVV.

The chain uses TRBV7-4 and TRBJ1-5; D gene uncertain. Germline-derived CDR1 and CDR2 are SGHVT and SQSDAQ. The CDR3 is 16 residues long. V shed 1 base and J shed 4 bases, with 14 bases lying between them. CDR3 amino acids: CASSLVTPKGNQPQHF. The CDR3 DNA reads as TGTGCCAGCAGCTTAGTGACCCCAAAGGGTAATCAGCCCCAGCATTTT. Using reference TRBV7-4 and TRBJ1-5 for the parts outside the CDR3, the full variable domain is GAGVSQSPRYKVAKRGRDVALRCDSISGHVTLYWYRQTLGQGSEVLTYSQSDAQRDKSGRPSGRFSAERPERSVSTLKIQRTEQGDSAVYLCASSLVTPKGNQPQHFGDGTRLSIL.

Points on this clonotype: Germline and junction disagree at one end, which may indicate a read error. The V gene is TRBV6-6, the J gene TRBJ1-1; D unresolved. The CDR3 is made up of 15 amino acids. Per the germline V gene, CDR1 is MNHNY and CDR2 is SVGAGI (reference sequence). CDR3 sequence reads: CARSYPAPMNTEAFF. The CDR3 nucleotides read TGTGCCAGGAGTTACCCAGCCCCCATGAACACTGAAGCTTTCTTT.

In this sample, this clonotype turned up many times. V usage is TRBV7-6 and J usage is TRBJ2-2; possibly TRBD1 for D (6 bases). Germline V lookup: CDR1 SGHVS, CDR2 FNYEAQ. There are 14 residues in the CDR3. Trimming pared 6 bases from V and 9 bases from J, leaving 17 bases between. Here the CDR3 reads CASSLRQDQRELFF. CDR3 DNA: TGTGCCAGCAGTTTAAGACAGGACCAACGGGAGCTGTTTTTT.

This chain connects TRBV19 to TRBJ2-3; TRBD2 might be the D (6 bases). CDR1 is LNHDA and CDR2 is SQIVND in the germline V gene (reference sequence). This CDR3 has 14 residues. The V gene lost 6 bases and the J gene lost 2 bases, with 12 bases spanning the gap. The CDR3 sequence is CASRLDYSTDTQYF. The CDR3 DNA is TGTGCCAGTAGATTGGACTACTCCACAGATACGCAGTATTTT.

This clonotype was seen many times. This sequence joins TRBV10-3 and TRBJ1-2, with D possibly matching TRBD1 (5 bases). This CDR3 spans 14 amino acids. Trimming removed 2 bases at V and 7 bases at J, with 14 bases between. Germline lookup yields CDR1 ENHRY and CDR2 SYGVKD. The CDR3, as DNA: TGTGCCATCAGTGAGAATTTCGGGACGACTGGCTACACCTTC. It is translated as CAISENFGTTGYTF.

This clonotype has ten or more counts. The chain has TRBV7-2 and TRBJ2-6; 9 bases agree with TRBD1. The junction had 10 bases not matched to a gene; V was cut back by 1 base and J by 0 bases. Germline values: CDR1 SGHTA, CDR2 FQGNSA. The CDR3 length is 20 residues. CDR3 nucleotides: TGTGCCAGCAGCTTAGGACAGGGGGTTATTAGGGGCTCTGGGGCCAACGTCCTGACTTTC. Translation gives CASSLGQGVIRGSGANVLTF.